This T cell receptor (beta chain) was profiled in a study of blood T cell repertoires in COVID-19. Study at large: COVID-19 samples collected from the United States, Italy and Spain covered acute and convalescent phases. From T cells, B-cell-depleted T cells, or PBMCs came the material, which was cDNA or gDNA.

TCRdb's table, derived via immunoSEQ multiplex PCR, lists solely in-frame clones and lacks some. The table shows roughly 180,000 clones, with 88% occurring only once. V was pared by 4 bases and J by 7 bases, with 17 bases between. Germline values: CDR1 SGHRS, CDR2 YFSETQ. There are 15 residues in the CDR3. Sample: peripheral blood. The chain links TRBV5-1 to TRBJ1-4; tentatively, D is TRBD1 (5 bases). The TCR sequence derives from a man aged 70 or older with active or convalescent COVID-19. The CDR3 DNA reads TGCGCCAGCAGCCAAGGGACTACTCCTCCTGAAAAACTGTTTTTT. It yields the protein CASSQGTTPPEKLFF.